Below are 11 T cell receptor beta chains sequenced from a single sample in a study of blood T cell repertoires in COVID-19. Sequencing used immunoSEQ multiplex PCR; TCRdb keeps in-frame clones, though not all of them. Among roughly 250,000 clones, approximately 82% were seen once, and the ten largest hold about 1.9%. The sequenced sample consisted of peripheral blood. These receptors were obtained from an elderly woman with acute or convalescent COVID-19.

J is TRBJ2-5 and V is TRBV6-5, with D possibly matching TRBD2 (6 bases). The V and J ends lost 4 bases and 5 bases respectively, with 11 bases between them. Germline lookup yields CDR1 MNHEY and CDR2 SVGAGI. This CDR3 has 13 amino acids. The CDR3 nucleotides are TGTGCCAGCAGTTTGACTAGTCGCGAGACCCAGTACTTC. Its protein product is CASSLTSRETQYF.

The chain couples TRBV2 to TRBJ2-1; 10 nucleotides align to TRBD2. Germline V gives CDR1 SNHLY, CDR2 FYNNEI. V lost 10 bases and J lost 2; bases outside the gene matches: 5. The CDR3 is 14 amino acids. CDR3 coding DNA: TGTGCCACTCAGCGGGAGGGCGCCTACAATGAGCAGTTCTTC. This sequence encodes CATQREGAYNEQFF.

The chain recombines TRBV7-2 with TRBJ1-2; D is perhaps TRBD1 (5 bases). CDR1 is SGHTA and CDR2 is FQGNSA in the germline V gene. Trimming removed 1 base at V and 0 bases at J, with 12 bases between. The CDR3 consists of 16 residues. CDR3 DNA sequence: TGTGCCAGCAGCTTAGGGGGCAGAACCTCTAACTATGGCTACACCTTC. Encoded protein: CASSLGGRTSNYGYTF. Full variable domain (remainder filled in from reference TRBV7-2 and TRBJ1-2): GAGVSQSPSNKVTEKGKDVELRCDPISGHTALYWYRQSLGQGLEFLIYFQGNSAPDKSGLPSDRFSAERTGGSVSTLTIQRTQQEDSAVYLCASSLGGRTSNYGYTFGSGTRLTVV.

The chain is built from TRBV15 and TRBJ1-3; no clear D. V lost 1 base and J 0 bases, leaving 4 bases between the germline ends. The CDR3 length is 14 residues. Germline V gives CDR1 LNHNV, CDR2 YYDKDF (reference sequence). CDR3 coding DNA: TGTGCCACCAGCAGAGTTAGCTCTGGAAACACCATATATTTT. Its protein product is CATSRVSSGNTIYF.

The chain has TRBV5-5 and TRBJ2-1; 10 positions agree with TRBD2. The CDR3 covers 16 residues. Trimming took 0 bases from V and 2 from J; bases not matched to a gene: 2. In germline, CDR1 is SGHKS, CDR2 YYEKEE (reference sequence). The CDR3 nucleotides read TGTGCCAGCAGCTTGGAAACTAGCGGGGCCTACAATGAGCAGTTCTTC. It is translated as CASSLETSGAYNEQFF.

The V and J genes are TRBV5-5 and TRBJ2-1; the match to TRBD2 covers 15 bases. This CDR3 is built from 15 residues. Germline-derived CDR1 and CDR2 are SGHKS and YYEKEE (reference sequence). V trimming: 3 bases; J trimming: 7 bases; junction bases outside the gene matches: 2. The CDR3 bases are TGTGCCAGCAGCTCTGGGACTAGCGGGAGGAATGAGCAGTTCTTC. Protein product: CASSSGTSGRNEQFF.

This sequence joins TRBV13 and TRBJ1-1; D gene ambiguous. Trimming removed 0 bases from V and 4 bases from J, with 12 bases in between. The CDR3 loop spans 15 amino acids. Germline CDR1 is PRHDT and CDR2 is FYEKMQ (reference sequence). The CDR3 protein is CASSLGPGRGTEAFF. CDR3 nucleotides: TGTGCCAGCAGCTTAGGGCCAGGTCGGGGCACTGAAGCTTTCTTT.

The CDR3 region is CASSFRNEKLFF. Here the CDR3 DNA reads TGTGCCAGCAGTTTCAGAAATGAAAAACTGTTTTTT. The gene calls are TRBV12-3 or TRBV12-4 and TRBJ1-4; D is undetermined. This CDR3 comprises 12 residues. With 3 bases removed from V and 5 bases from J, the gap between germline ends came to 4 bases.

The J gene is TRBJ1-2, the V gene TRBV6-5; D remains unclear. The ends were cut back, 5 bases at V and 0 bases at J, with 7 bases in the middle. This CDR3 comprises 13 residues. Germline V lookup: CDR1 MNHEY, CDR2 SVGAGI. The CDR3 region is CASSKQPNYGYTF. In nucleotides, the CDR3 is TGTGCCAGCAGTAAACAGCCTAACTATGGCTACACCTTC.

The rearrangement uses TRBV5-8 and TRBJ1-1; D gene ambiguous. Trimming pared 4 bases from V and 5 bases from J, leaving 12 bases between. This CDR3 has 13 amino acids. CDR1 SGHTS and CDR2 YDEGEE come from the germline V gene. This chain's CDR3 is CASSHGGRTEAFF. The CDR3 DNA follows: TGTGCCAGCAGCCATGGAGGGAGGACTGAAGCTTTCTTT. The complete variable domain, with remaining parts taken from reference TRBV5-8 and TRBJ1-1, reads EAGVTQSPTHLIKTRGQQATLRCSPISGHTSVYWYQQALGLGLQFLLWYDEGEERNRGNFPPRFSGRQFPNYSSELNVNALELEDSALYLCASSHGGRTEAFFGQGTRLTVV.

This chain links TRBV2 with TRBJ1-1; 10 bases are shared with TRBD1. Germline loops: CDR1 SNHLY, CDR2 FYNNEI. There are 14 residues in the CDR3. The J segment lost 1 base and the V segment lost 4 bases, leaving 0 bases of the junction unmatched. CDR3 bases: TGTGCCAGCAGTGGGACAGGGGGGAACACTGAAGCTTTCTTT. This translates into CASSGTGGNTEAFF.